This TCR beta chain was documented in a study of blood T cell repertoires in COVID-19. The data were produced by immunoSEQ multiplex PCR, yet TCRdb's version contains in-frame clones alone and is incomplete. The top ten hold more than 1.5% of the sample, which has under 250,000 clones, about nine tenths seen once. CDR1 is MNHEY and CDR2 is SVGAGI in the germline V gene. The ends lost 5 bases at V and 7 bases at J; junction bases unmatched: 8. The CDR3 runs to 14 residues. Two negative PCRs, clearance, or symptom resolution had been documented for recovered Cohort 3 donors. This chain connects TRBV6-5 to TRBJ1-1; 9 positions agree with TRBD1. The sequence derives from a man aged 35 to 55 who had recovered from COVID-19. Sequencing input: PBMCs or T cells enriched from blood (not recorded which). The CDR3 DNA sequence: TGTGCCAGCAGTACCGGGACAGGGCATAGTGAAGCTTTCTTT. It specifies CASSTGTGHSEAFF.